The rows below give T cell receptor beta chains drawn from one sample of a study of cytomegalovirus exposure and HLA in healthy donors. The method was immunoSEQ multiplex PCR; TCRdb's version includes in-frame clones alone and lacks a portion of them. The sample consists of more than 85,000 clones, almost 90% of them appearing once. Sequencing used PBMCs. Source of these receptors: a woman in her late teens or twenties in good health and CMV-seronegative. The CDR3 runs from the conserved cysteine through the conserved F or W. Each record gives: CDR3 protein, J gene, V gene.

CASSLVEGGSSPSSYNEQFF TRBJ2-1 TRBV28
CASSLLSGGAYEQYF TRBJ2-7 TRBV7-2
CASAGQGYTGELFF TRBJ2-2 TRBV7-2
CASKRGLASYEQYF TRBJ2-7 TRBV6-5
CATYFNEQFF TRBJ2-1 TRBV6-5
CASSISPVLIREQYF TRBJ2-7 TRBV19
CASSFLSHEQYF TRBJ2-7 TRBV5-6
CASSVGPGYTEAFF TRBJ1-1 TRBV9
CSVGTGSTNTGELFF TRBJ2-2 TRBV29-1
CASSNRGFYGYTF TRBJ1-2 TRBV4-3
CASSNAQGSGNTIYF TRBJ1-3 TRBV4-3
CASSLGQGAYSPLHF TRBJ1-6 TRBV7-9
CASSDHGTVGNTIYF TRBJ1-3 TRBV25-1
CASSGGLAGYNEQFF TRBJ2-1 TRBV2
CASSQVRGYGNTIYF TRBJ1-3 TRBV14
CAISALNTEAFF TRBJ1-1 TRBV10-3
CASISDSYNEQFF TRBJ2-1 TRBV19
CASSVAGRRNGYTF TRBJ1-2 TRBV9
CASSVEGGGSSYNEQFF TRBJ2-1 TRBV9
CASSARQGGYEQYF TRBJ2-7 TRBV27
CASSSTGRGLGELFF TRBJ2-2 TRBV9
CASSYSLAGGRDTQYF TRBJ2-3 TRBV6-5
CSVLSQGASNEQFF TRBJ2-1 TRBV29-1
CASSLSLSANQPQHF TRBJ1-5 TRBV27
CASALLRGQETQYF TRBJ2-5 TRBV6-1
CAWSAGRVEKLFF TRBJ1-4 TRBV30
CASSIGQGGQPQHF TRBJ1-5 TRBV2
CASTLTGTYEQYF TRBJ2-7 TRBV5-1
CASSHTNSATYEQYF TRBJ2-7 TRBV4-2
CASSRVADTEAFF TRBJ1-1 TRBV6-1
CSVLGTSGMETQYF TRBJ2-5 TRBV29-1
CSVETGRPYEQYF TRBJ2-7 TRBV29-1
CASSLEWSSYEQYF TRBJ2-7 TRBV5-1
CASSFGAQETQYF TRBJ2-5 TRBV5-4
CASSLGQTGELFF TRBJ2-2 TRBV28
CASSLPRRNSPLHF TRBJ1-6 TRBV7-9
CASSGSSGAYTQYF TRBJ2-3 TRBV2
CASSSVGLVDNEQFF TRBJ2-1 TRBV19
CASSYDSRPSGANVLTF TRBJ2-6 TRBV9
CASSSGGATGELFF TRBJ2-2 TRBV6-5
CASSPQTGNSYEQYF TRBJ2-7 TRBV18
CASSLSALAGVWTDTQYF TRBJ2-3 TRBV7-2
CASSQVWGGETQYF TRBJ2-5 TRBV4-2
CASSSISYEQYF TRBJ2-7 TRBV27